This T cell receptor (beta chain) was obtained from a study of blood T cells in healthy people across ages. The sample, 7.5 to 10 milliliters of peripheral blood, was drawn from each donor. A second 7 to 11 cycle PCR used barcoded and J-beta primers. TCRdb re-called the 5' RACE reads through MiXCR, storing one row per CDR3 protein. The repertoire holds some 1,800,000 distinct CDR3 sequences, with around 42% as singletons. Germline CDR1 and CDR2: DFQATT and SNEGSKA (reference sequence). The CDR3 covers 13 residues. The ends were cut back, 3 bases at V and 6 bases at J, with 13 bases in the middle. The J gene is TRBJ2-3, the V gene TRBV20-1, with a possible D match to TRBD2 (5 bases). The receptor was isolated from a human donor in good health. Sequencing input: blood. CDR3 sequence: CSASLSGTDTQYF. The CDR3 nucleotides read TGCAGTGCTAGCTTGTCGGGAACCGATACGCAGTATTTT.